The present T cell receptor beta chain was sequenced within a study of radiotherapy plus CTLA-4 blockade in lung cancer. Repertoires were generated with immunoSEQ multiplex PCR, while TCRdb's copy carries only in-frame clones and drops some. The sample consists of roughly 42,000 clones, 60% to 80% of them appearing once. The V end was cut by 0 bases, the J end by 4 bases, with 13 bases between. Germline values: CDR1 MNHEY, CDR2 SVGAGI. The length of the CDR3 is 16 residues. J is TRBJ1-3 and V is TRBV6-5; unclear D gene. Material: peripheral blood, obtained from a patient treated with radiotherapy plus ipilimumab. This clonotype was sampled from a human donor with non-small cell lung cancer that progressed on radiotherapy plus ipilimumab. DNA for the CDR3: TGTGCCAGCAGTTACTCGGCGACGGGAGTAGGAAACACCATATATTTT. It translates to CASSYSATGVGNTIYF.